This paragraph covers one T cell receptor beta chain sequence. No antigen is known for it. This specimen belongs to a study of Graves' ophthalmopathy and Graves' hyperthyroidism. CDR3 size: 18 residues. The V and J ends lost 4 bases and 1 base, in that order; junction bases with no gene match: 11. Per germline, CDR1 SGDLS and CDR2 YYNGEE. Overall study findings and caveats: A majority of expanded thyroid clonotypes exceeding 0.001 frequency were likewise present in blood. Ophthalmopathy was separated from stable hyperthyroidism by a 13-signature model with over 85% sensitivity and approximately 79% specificity.

Using RNA transcripts, the TCR beta CDR3 regions were amplified. An initial RT-PCR round employing HTBI primers preceded a second-round multiplex PCR. TCRdb fed the multiplex PCR reads into MiXCR, producing one record per CDR3 protein. The data show about 740,000 distinct CDR3 sequences, roughly 40% seen once. This TCR was recovered from an adult man with Graves' ophthalmopathy. The chain employs TRBV9 and TRBJ1-5; 10 positions match TRBD1. Sequenced input: peripheral blood. CDR3 in DNA: TGTGCCAGCAGCCCATTGGGACAGGGGTCGGAAAGCAATCAGCCCCAGCATTTT. Residues: CASSPLGQGSESNQPQHF.